What follows describes a single T cell receptor (beta chain). The length of the CDR3 is 16 residues. The germline V gene encodes CDR1 SEHNR and CDR2 FQNEAQ (reference sequence). V lost 1 base and J 10 bases, leaving 17 bases between the germline ends. The data belong to a study of T cell clones after liver transplantation. Clones were sequenced by immunoSEQ multiplex PCR, and TCRdb holds only the in-frame ones, with some missing. This table has about 20,000 clones, about four fifths appearing once. The genes are TRBV7-9 and TRBJ1-6; D is possibly TRBD1 (5 bases). The source of this sequence is a human patient who received a liver transplant. Some of the T cells might come from the graft donor. The starting material was CD8+ T cells from blood, obtained roughly 56 months after liver transplant. The CDR3 here is CASSLVGGRVGSPLHF. As DNA, the CDR3 is TGTGCCAGCAGCTTAGTTGGCGGCAGGGTGGGCTCACCCCTCCACTTT.